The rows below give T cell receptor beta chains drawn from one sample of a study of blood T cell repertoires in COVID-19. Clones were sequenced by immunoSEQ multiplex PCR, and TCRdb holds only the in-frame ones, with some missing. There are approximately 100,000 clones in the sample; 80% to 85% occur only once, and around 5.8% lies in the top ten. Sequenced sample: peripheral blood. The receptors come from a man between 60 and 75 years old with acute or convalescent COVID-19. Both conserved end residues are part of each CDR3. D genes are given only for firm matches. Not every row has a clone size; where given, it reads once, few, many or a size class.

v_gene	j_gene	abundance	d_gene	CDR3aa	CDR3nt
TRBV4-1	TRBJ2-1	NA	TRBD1	CASRHTEGQGYNEQFF	TGCGCCAGCAGGCATACGGAGGGACAGGGCTACAATGAGCAGTTCTTC
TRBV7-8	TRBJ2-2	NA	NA	CASTLGGPGTGELFF	TGTGCCAGCACATTGGGGGGGCCGGGCACCGGGGAGCTGTTTTTT
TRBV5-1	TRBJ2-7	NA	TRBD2	CASSERGAYEQYF	TGCGCCAGCAGCGAGCGGGGAGCCTACGAGCAGTACTTC
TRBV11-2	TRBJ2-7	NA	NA	CASSSDSQASYEQYF	TGTGCCAGCAGCTCAGACAGTCAGGCCTCCTACGAGCAGTACTTC
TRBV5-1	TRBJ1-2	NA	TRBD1	CASSLDLTGGGYGYTF	TGCGCCAGCAGCTTAGACCTGACAGGGGGAGGTTATGGCTACACCTTC
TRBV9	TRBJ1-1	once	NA	CASSVDYPNTEAFF	TGTGCCAGCAGCGTAGATTATCCGAACACTGAAGCTTTCTTT
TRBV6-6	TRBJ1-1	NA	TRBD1	CASSGDRNTEAFF	TGTGCCAGCAGTGGGGACAGGAACACTGAAGCTTTCTTT
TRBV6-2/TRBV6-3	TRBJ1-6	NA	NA	CASSYSGGANSPLHF	TGTGCCAGCAGTTACTCAGGGGGAGCTAATTCACCCCTCCACTTT
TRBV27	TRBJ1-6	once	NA	CASSLRFLYNSPLHF	TGTGCCAGCAGTTTGCGGTTCCTCTATAATTCACCCCTCCACTTT
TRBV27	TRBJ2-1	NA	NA	CASSLLGITGNNEQFF	TGTGCCAGCAGTTTACTAGGGATTACAGGTAACAATGAGCAGTTCTTC
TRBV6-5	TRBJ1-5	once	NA	CASSPVRSNQPQHF	TGTGCCAGCAGCCCCGTCAGGTCAAATCAGCCCCAGCATTTT
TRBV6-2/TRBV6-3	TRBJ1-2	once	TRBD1	CASRPSGTAYDYGYTF	TGTGCCAGCAGGCCTTCCGGGACAGCTTACGACTATGGCTACACCTTC
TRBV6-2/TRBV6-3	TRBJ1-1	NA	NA	CASSILNTEAFF	TGTGCCAGCAGCATACTTAACACTGAAGCTTTCTTT
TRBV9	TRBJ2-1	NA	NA	CASSVTGLGNEQFF	TGTGCCAGCAGCGTAACAGGCCTAGGGAATGAGCAGTTCTTC
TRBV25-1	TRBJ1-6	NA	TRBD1	CASSESGRGNSPLHF	TGTGCCAGCAGTGAATCGGGCAGGGGGAATTCACCCCTCCACTTT
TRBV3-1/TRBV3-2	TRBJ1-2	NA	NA	CASSQGQANYGYTF	TGTGCCAGCAGCCAGGGCCAAGCTAACTATGGCTACACCTTC
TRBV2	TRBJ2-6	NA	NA	CASERQLTHSGANVLTF	TGTGCCAGCGAGAGACAGTTGACACACTCTGGGGCCAACGTCCTGACTTTC